This T cell receptor beta chain was sequenced for a study of cytomegalovirus exposure and HLA in healthy donors. Study-wide points: The authors later found most CMV-associated TCR beta chains appeared HLA-restricted.

A remark on this clone: Its target is not known.

PCR amplification relied on 60 Vbeta primers (plus 13 Jbeta primers). Per the original methods: Some 10 million of 70 million to 80 million unique TCR beta chains were shared, per a later count. Sequencing was performed with immunoSEQ multiplex PCR; in TCRdb, only in-frame clones are kept and a portion is missing. For V, J and clone size, that table is used; D and trimming come from the DNA. The sample shows about 150,000 clones, 70% to 90% of them seen only once. This CDR3 spans 15 amino acids. Germline V gene sequence: CDR1 LGHNA, CDR2 YSLEER. Trimming stripped 3 bases from V and 3 bases from J, with 14 bases between.

This receptor was obtained from a male donor in good health and CMV-seronegative. V is TRBV4-3 and J is TRBJ1-2, with unresolved D. Sequenced input: PBMCs. The CDR3 spells CASSHLRTGDYGYTF. CDR3 nucleotides: TGCGCCAGCAGCCACTTACGGACGGGAGACTATGGCTACACCTTC.